The 14 T cell receptor beta chains in this list originate from one sample, sequenced in a study of cytomegalovirus exposure and HLA in healthy donors. The protocol was immunoSEQ multiplex PCR, while the TCRdb copy is restricted to in-frame clones and leaves out a portion. The sample holds about 150,000 clones; more than 75% are singletons and the top ten take 2.5% to 3.5%. Sequences were obtained from PBMCs. The source of these receptors is a young man in good health and CMV-seronegative.

The rearrangement links TRBV28 to TRBJ1-2; TRBD1 aligns across 10 bases. The germline gives CDR1 MDHEN, CDR2 SYDVKM. After removal of 8 bases from V and 5 bases from J, the junction contained 14 bases not matched to a gene. The CDR3 covers 16 residues. CDR3 sequence reads: CASGREMTGGKYGYTF. The CDR3 DNA reads TGTGCCAGCGGGCGAGAAATGACAGGGGGCAAATATGGCTACACCTTC.

In this sample, this clone turned up once. The chain carries TRBV2 and TRBJ2-3; 7 bases agree with TRBD2. In germline, CDR1 is SNHLY, CDR2 FYNNEI. The CDR3 runs 14 residues. Trimming took 8 bases from V and 0 from J; bases not matched to a gene: 5. The CDR3 DNA reads as TGTGCCAGCGACGGGGGGACTAGCACAGATACGCAGTATTTT. The encoded protein is CASDGGTSTDTQYF.

The gene calls are TRBV28 and TRBJ1-1; TRBD1 agrees at 7 bases. J lost 4 bases, V lost 6 bases, and 17 bases had no gene match. Germline lookup yields CDR1 MDHEN and CDR2 SYDVKM. The CDR3 is 17 residues long. The CDR3 sequence: CASRFIIKTGLVTEAFF. The CDR3 DNA sequence: TGTGCCAGCAGATTTATAATCAAGACAGGGCTCGTCACTGAAGCTTTCTTT.

V gene TRBV5-1 combines with J gene TRBJ2-7; D remains unclear. Looked up from germline, CDR1 is SGHRS and CDR2 is YFSETQ. The CDR3 contains 14 residues. V was pared by 1 base and J by 3 bases, with 11 bases between. In nucleotides, the CDR3 is TGCGCCAGCAGCTTGAACTCCTACGGCTACGAGCAGTACTTC. Protein: CASSLNSYGYEQYF.

The chain employs TRBV6-1 and TRBJ2-5; D is unclear. V was trimmed by 7 bases and J by 4 bases, leaving 16 bases between them. The CDR3 extends over 14 amino acids. Germline V gene sequence: CDR1 MNHNS, CDR2 SASEGT. CDR3 region: CASTTALGRETQYF. In DNA form, the CDR3 reads TGTGCCAGCACCACGGCCCTTGGGCGAGAGACCCAGTACTTC.

The J gene is TRBJ1-6, the V gene TRBV6-6; 7 nucleotides agree with TRBD1. The V gene end was trimmed by 5 bases and the J gene end by 0 bases; junction bases not matched to a gene: 4. This CDR3 has 16 amino acids. Germline V lookup: CDR1 MNHNY, CDR2 SVGAGI (reference sequence). CDR3 region: CASSLRDSSYNSPLHF. CDR3 nucleotide sequence: TGTGCCAGCAGTCTCCGGGACAGCTCCTATAATTCACCCCTCCACTTT.

There are a few counts of this clone. The chain is built from TRBV6-1 and TRBJ2-7; D perhaps matches TRBD1 (6 bases). V lost 7 bases and J lost 2, with 18 bases in between. The V gene's germline CDR1 is MNHNS and CDR2 SASEGT. This CDR3 has 15 residues. Here the CDR3 reads CASTAQGTGAYEQYV. CDR3 sequence (DNA): TGTGCCAGCACCGCCCAGGGGACGGGCGCCTACGAGCAGTACGTC.

The rearrangement links TRBV30 to TRBJ1-2, with 9 bases matching TRBD1. V shed 0 bases, J shed 4 bases, and the junction held 6 bases outside the gene matches. Per the germline V gene, CDR1 is GTSNPN and CDR2 is SVGIG (reference sequence). The CDR3 covers 15 residues. The chain's CDR3 is CAWSVQGTGSYGYTF. The CDR3 DNA follows: TGTGCCTGGAGTGTACAAGGGACAGGGTCCTATGGCTACACCTTC.

The gene calls are TRBV5-6 and TRBJ2-1, with TRBD2 identical over 8 bases. With 7 bases clipped from V and 0 bases from J, the junction kept 3 bases outside the gene matches. The CDR3 covers 14 residues. In germline, CDR1 is SGHDT, CDR2 YYEEEE. The CDR3 is CASLREVSYNEQFF. CDR3 coding DNA: TGTGCCAGCCTGCGGGAGGTCTCCTACAATGAGCAGTTCTTC.

The chain joins TRBV6-5 to TRBJ2-6; TRBD2 is a possible D gene (7 bases). The CDR3 extends over 14 amino acids. With 6 bases removed from V and 4 bases from J, the gap between germline ends came to 10 bases. Germline V lookup: CDR1 MNHEY, CDR2 SVGAGI. The CDR3 sequence is CASRQGGGANVLTF. Written as DNA, the CDR3 is TGTGCCAGCAGACAGGGAGGGGGGGCCAACGTCCTGACTTTC.

V usage is TRBV29-1 and J usage is TRBJ2-1, with 9 bases aligning to TRBD2. The germline V gene has CDR1 SQVTM and CDR2 ANQGSEA. The V gene end was trimmed by 3 bases and the J gene end by 6 bases; junction bases not matched to a gene: 6. CDR3 length: 14 residues. The CDR3 here is CSVEGLAGSNEQFF. DNA of the CDR3: TGCAGCGTTGAGGGTCTAGCGGGGAGCAATGAGCAGTTCTTC.

The chain employs TRBV4-2 and TRBJ2-5; D possibly corresponds to TRBD1 (5 bases). CDR3 length: 13 residues. Germline V gene sequence: CDR1 LGHNA, CDR2 YNFKEQ. Trimming took off 1 base at V and 3 bases at J, with 6 bases between the two ends. The CDR3 spells CASSQGREETQYF. In DNA form, the CDR3 reads TGTGCCAGCAGCCAAGGCAGGGAAGAGACCCAGTACTTC.

The sample holds a few counts of this clone. The V call is TRBV29-1, the J call TRBJ2-7; 8 positions agree with TRBD1. The CDR3 sequence is 12 residues long. The trim removed 8 bases at V and 6 bases at J, leaving 9 bases unmatched. Germline values: CDR1 SQVTM, CDR2 ANQGSEA. CDR3 sequence reads: CSFGQGGTEQYF. CDR3 coding DNA: TGCAGCTTTGGACAGGGTGGGACCGAGCAGTACTTC.

The rearrangement links TRBV28 to TRBJ2-7; possible D gene TRBD1, 6 bases. This CDR3 has 14 amino acids. Germline loops: CDR1 MDHEN, CDR2 SYDVKM. Trimming shortened V by 6 bases and J by 0 bases, and 12 bases separated the two germline ends. The CDR3 DNA sequence: TGTGCCAGCAGACCTCAGGGACACTCCTACGAGCAGTACTTC. It translates to CASRPQGHSYEQYF.